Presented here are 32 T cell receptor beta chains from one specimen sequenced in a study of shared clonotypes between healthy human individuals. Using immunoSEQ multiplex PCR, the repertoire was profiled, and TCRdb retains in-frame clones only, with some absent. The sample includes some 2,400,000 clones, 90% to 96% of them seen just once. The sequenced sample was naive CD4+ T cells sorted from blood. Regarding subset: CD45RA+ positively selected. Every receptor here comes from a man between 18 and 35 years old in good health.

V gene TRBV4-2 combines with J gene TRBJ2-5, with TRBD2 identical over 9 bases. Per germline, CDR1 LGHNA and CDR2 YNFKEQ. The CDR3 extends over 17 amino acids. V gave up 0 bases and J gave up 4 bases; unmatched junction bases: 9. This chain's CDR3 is CASSQDLGGLAGETQYF. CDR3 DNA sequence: TGTGCCAGCAGCCAAGATTTGGGGGGACTAGCAGGAGAGACCCAGTACTTC.

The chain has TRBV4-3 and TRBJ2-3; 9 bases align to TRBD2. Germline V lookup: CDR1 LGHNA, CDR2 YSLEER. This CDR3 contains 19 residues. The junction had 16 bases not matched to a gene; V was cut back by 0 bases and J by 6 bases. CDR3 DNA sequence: TGCGCCAGCAGCCAAGAGTGGGGGTATGGTAGCGGGAGAAAGGATACGCAGTATTTT. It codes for CASSQEWGYGSGRKDTQYF.

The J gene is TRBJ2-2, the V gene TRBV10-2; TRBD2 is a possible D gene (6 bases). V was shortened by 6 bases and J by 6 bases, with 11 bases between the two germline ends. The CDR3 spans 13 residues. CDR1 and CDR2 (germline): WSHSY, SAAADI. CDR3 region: CASSRLVPGELFF. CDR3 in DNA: TGCGCCAGCAGCCGACTAGTGCCCGGGGAGCTGTTTTTT.

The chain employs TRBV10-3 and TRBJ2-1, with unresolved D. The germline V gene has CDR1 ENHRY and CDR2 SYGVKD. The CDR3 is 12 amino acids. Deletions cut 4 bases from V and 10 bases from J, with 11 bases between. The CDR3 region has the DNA TGTGCCATCAGTGGCCCTTCGGACGAGCAGTTCTTC. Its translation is CAISGPSDEQFF.

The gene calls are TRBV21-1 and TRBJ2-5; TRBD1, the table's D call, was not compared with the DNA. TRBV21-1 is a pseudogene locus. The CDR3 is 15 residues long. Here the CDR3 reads CASSKQGTDKETQYF. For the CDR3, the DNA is TGTGCCAGCAGCAAGCAAGGGACAGACAAAGAGACCCAGTACTTC.

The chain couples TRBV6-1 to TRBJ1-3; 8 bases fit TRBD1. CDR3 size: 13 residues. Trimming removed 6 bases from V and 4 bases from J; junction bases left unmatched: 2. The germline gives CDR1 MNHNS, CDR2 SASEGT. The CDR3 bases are TGTGCCAGCAGCCGGGACAGGGGAAACACCATATATTTT. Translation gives CASSRDRGNTIYF.

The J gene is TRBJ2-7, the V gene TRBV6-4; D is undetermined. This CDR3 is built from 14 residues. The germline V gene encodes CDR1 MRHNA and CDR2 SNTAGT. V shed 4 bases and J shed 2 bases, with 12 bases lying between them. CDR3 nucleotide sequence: TGTGCCAGCAGTGTCCATGATGGCGCCTACGAGCAGTACTTC. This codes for CASSVHDGAYEQYF.

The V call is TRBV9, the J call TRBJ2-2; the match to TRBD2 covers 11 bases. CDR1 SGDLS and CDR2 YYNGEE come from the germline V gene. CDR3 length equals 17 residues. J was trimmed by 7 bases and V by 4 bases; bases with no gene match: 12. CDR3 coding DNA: TGTGCCAGCAGCACCCCCATAGCGGGAGGGCGTGGCGGGGAGCTGTTTTTT. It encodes CASSTPIAGGRGGELFF.

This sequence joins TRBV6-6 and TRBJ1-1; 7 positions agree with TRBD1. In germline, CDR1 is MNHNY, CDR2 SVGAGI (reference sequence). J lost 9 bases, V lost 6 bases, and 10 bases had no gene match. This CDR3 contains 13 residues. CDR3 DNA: TGTGCCAGCAGAACAGACAGGGAGGGAAAAGCTTTCTTT. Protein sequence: CASRTDREGKAFF.

The CDR3 DNA is TGCGCCAGCAGCCAGACCCCGACAGGGGGCGTTTTAGCCGGGGAGCTGTTTTTT. Translated: CASSQTPTGGVLAGELFF. The chain couples TRBV4-3 to TRBJ2-2; the match to TRBD1 covers 10 bases. Germline V gives CDR1 LGHNA, CDR2 YSLEER. V shed 3 bases, J shed 6 bases, and the junction held 13 bases outside the gene matches. This CDR3 has 18 amino acids.

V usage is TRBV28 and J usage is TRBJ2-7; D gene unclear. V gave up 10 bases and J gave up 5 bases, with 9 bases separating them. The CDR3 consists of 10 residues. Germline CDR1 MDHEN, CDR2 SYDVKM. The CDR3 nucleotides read TGTGCCACCTCGCTCAACGAGCAGTACTTC. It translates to CATSLNEQYF.

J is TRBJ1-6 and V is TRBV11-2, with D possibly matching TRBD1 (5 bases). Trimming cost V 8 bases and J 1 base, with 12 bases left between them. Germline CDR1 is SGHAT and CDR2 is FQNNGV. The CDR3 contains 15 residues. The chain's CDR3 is CASQGGGSYNSPLHF. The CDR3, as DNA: TGTGCCAGCCAGGGCGGAGGATCCTATAATTCACCCCTCCACTTT.

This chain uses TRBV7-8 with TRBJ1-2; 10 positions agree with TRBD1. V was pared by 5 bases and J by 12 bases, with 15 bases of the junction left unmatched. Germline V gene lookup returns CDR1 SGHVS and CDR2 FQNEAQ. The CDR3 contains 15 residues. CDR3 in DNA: TGTGCCAGCAGCCCCGGACAGGGGGAAGGGTCCGAGAACACCTTC. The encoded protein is CASSPGQGEGSENTF.

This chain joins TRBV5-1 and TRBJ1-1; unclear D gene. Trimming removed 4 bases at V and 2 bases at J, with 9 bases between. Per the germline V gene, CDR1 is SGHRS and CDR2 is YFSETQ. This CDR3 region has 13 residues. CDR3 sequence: CASSTDSNTEAFF. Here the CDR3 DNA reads TGCGCCAGCAGCACAGACTCTAACACTGAAGCTTTCTTT.

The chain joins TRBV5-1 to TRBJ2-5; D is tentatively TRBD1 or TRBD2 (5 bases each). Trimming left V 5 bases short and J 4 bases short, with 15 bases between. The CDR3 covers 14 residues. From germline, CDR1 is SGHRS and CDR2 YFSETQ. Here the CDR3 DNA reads TGCGCCAGCAGGAACACCGGGGCCGGAGAGACCCAGTACTTC. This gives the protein CASRNTGAGETQYF.

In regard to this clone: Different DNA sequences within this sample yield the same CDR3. DNA for the CDR3: TGTGCCTGGAGTCCCGGGGGATTTGGCTACACCTTC. This codes for CAWSPGGFGYTF. The chain is built from TRBV30 and TRBJ1-2; perhaps TRBD1 as D (5 bases). Trimming took off 2 bases at V and 7 bases at J, with 11 bases between the two ends. The CDR3 runs 12 residues. CDR1 and CDR2 from the germline V gene are GTSNPN and SVGIG (reference sequence).

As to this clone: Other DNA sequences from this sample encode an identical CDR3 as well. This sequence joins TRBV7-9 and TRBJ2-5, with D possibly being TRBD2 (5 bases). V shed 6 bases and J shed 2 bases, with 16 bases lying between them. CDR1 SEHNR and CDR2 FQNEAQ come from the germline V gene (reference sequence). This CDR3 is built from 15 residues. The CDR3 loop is CASSLASGYQETQYF. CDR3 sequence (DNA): TGTGCCAGCAGTCTCGCCAGCGGTTATCAAGAGACCCAGTACTTC.

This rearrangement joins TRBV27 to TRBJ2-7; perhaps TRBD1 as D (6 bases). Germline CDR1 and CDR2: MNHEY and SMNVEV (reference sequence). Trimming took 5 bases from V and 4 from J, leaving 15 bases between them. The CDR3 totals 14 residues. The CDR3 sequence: CASSRGGYGYEQYF. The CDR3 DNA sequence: TGTGCCAGCAGTAGAGGGGGATACGGGTACGAGCAGTACTTC.

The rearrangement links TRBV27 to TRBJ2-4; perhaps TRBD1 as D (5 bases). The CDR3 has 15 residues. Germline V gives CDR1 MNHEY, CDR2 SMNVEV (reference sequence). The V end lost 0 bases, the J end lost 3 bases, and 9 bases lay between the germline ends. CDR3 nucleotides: TGTGCCAGCAGTTTATCAGGAAGGGGCAAAAACATTCAGTACTTC. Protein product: CASSLSGRGKNIQYF.

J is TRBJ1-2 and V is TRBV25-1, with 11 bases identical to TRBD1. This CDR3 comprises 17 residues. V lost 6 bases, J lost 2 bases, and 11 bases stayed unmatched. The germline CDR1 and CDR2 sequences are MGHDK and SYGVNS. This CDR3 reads CASSRTGGLSLNYGYTF. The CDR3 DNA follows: TGTGCCAGCAGCCGGACAGGGGGCCTATCCCTCAACTATGGCTACACCTTC.

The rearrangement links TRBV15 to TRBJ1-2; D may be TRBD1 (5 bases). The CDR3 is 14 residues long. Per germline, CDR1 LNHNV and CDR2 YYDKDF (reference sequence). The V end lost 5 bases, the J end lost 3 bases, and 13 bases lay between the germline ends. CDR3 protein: CATSLDVGDYGYTF. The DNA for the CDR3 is TGTGCCACCAGCCTAGACGTGGGGGACTATGGCTACACCTTC.

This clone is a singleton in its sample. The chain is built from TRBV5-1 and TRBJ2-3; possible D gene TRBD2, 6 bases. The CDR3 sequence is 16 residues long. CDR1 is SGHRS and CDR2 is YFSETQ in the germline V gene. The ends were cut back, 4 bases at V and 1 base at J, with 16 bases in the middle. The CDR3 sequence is CASSPLAGPGTDTQYF. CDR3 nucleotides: TGCGCCAGCAGCCCATTGGCGGGGCCGGGCACAGATACGCAGTATTTT.

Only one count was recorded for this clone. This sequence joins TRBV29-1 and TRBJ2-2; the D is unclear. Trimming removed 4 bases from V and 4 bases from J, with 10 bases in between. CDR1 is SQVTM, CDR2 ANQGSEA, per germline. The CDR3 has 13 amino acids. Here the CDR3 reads CSVGIVSTGELFF. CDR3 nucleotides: TGCAGCGTTGGTATAGTATCCACCGGGGAGCTGTTTTTT.

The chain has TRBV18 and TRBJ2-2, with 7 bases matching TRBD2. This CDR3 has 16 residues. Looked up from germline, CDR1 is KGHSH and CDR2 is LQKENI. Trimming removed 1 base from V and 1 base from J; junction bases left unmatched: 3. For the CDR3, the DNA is TGTGCCAGCTCACCACGAAAGCGGGAGAACACCGGGGAGCTGTTTTTT. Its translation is CASSPRKRENTGELFF. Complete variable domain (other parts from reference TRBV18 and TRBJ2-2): NAGVMQNPRHLVRRRGQEARLRCSPMKGHSHVYWYRQLPEEGLKFMVYLQKENIIDESGMPKERFSAEFPKEGPSILRIQQVVRGDSAAYFCASSPRKRENTGELFFGEGSRLTVL.

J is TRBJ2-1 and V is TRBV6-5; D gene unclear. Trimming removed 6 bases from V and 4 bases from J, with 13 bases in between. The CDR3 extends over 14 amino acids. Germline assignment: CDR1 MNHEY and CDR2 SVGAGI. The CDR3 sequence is CASRADVEYNEQFF. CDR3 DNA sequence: TGTGCCAGCAGGGCCGACGTCGAATACAATGAGCAGTTCTTC.

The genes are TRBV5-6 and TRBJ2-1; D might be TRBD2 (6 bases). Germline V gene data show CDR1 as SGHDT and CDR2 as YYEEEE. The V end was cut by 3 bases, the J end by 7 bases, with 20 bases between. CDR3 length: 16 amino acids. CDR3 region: CASSYVDGSYINEQFF. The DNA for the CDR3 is TGTGCCAGCAGCTACGTTGACGGGAGCTACATAAATGAGCAGTTCTTC.

CDR3 in amino acids: CASTPGGKYNEQFF. Here the CDR3 DNA reads TGTGCCAGCACCCCGGGGGGCAAGTACAATGAGCAGTTCTTC. The gene calls are TRBV11-1 and TRBJ2-1; maybe TRBD2 (7 bases). The CDR3 has 14 amino acids. The V end lost 7 bases, the J end lost 4 bases, and 14 bases lay between the germline ends. Germline V gene data show CDR1 as SGHAT and CDR2 as FQDESV (reference sequence).

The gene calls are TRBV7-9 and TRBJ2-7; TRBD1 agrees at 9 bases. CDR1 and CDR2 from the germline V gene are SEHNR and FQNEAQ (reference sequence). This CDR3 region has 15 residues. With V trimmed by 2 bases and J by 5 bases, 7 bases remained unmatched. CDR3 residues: CASSLMGQGTHEQYF. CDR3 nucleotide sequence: TGTGCCAGCAGCTTAATGGGACAGGGTACCCACGAGCAGTACTTC.

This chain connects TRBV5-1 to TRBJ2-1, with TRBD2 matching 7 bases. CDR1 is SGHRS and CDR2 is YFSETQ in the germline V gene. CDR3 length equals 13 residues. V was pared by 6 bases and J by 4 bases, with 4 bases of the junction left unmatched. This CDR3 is CASNPSGYNEQFF. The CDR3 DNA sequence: TGCGCCAGCAATCCTAGCGGATACAATGAGCAGTTCTTC.

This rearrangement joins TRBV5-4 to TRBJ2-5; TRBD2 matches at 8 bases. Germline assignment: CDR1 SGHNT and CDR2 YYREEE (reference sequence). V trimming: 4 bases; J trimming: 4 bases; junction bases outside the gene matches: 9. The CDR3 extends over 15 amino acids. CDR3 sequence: CASSDGPGLGETQYF. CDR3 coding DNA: TGTGCCAGCAGCGACGGACCGGGACTAGGAGAGACCCAGTACTTC.

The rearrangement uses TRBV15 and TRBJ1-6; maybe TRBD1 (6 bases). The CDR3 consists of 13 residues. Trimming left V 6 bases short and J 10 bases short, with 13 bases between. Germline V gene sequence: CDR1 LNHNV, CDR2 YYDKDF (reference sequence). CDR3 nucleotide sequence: TGTGCCACCAGGCGAGAGGGGGTGTCACCCCTCCACTTT. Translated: CATRREGVSPLHF. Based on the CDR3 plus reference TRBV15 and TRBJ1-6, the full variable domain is DAMVIQNPRYQVTQFGKPVTLSCSQTLNHNVMYWYQQKSSQAPKLLFHYYDKDFNNEADTPDNFQSRRPNTSFCFLDIRSPGLGDTAMYLCATRREGVSPLHFGNGTRLTVT.

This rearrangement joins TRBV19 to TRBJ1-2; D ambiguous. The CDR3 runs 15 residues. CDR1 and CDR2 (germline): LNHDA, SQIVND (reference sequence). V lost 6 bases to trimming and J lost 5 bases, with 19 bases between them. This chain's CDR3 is CASRPSVNMLYGYTF. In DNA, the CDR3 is TGTGCCAGTAGACCCTCTGTGAACATGTTATATGGCTACACCTTC.